This T cell receptor (beta chain) comes out of a study of response to subunit inactivated influenza vaccine. General study findings and limits: The authors suggested that few new T cells are recruited per seasonal influenza vaccination.

Note on this clonotype: The antigen is not known.

V was pared by 1 base and J by 3 bases, with 3 bases of the junction left unmatched. The CDR3 totals 13 residues. Germline V gives CDR1 DFQATT, CDR2 SNEGSKA (reference sequence). In TCRdb, the RT-PCR reads were re-called with MiXCR into one record per CDR3 protein. This table holds 750,000 to 850,000 distinct CDR3 sequences, about 18% found once. Sequenced material: PBMCs from blood, taken about 5 days after vaccination. V is TRBV20-1 and J is TRBJ2-7; 7 nucleotides match TRBD2. This TCR was recovered from a man over 45 who received an inactivated influenza vaccine. The CDR3 reads CSARGEGGYEQYF. In DNA, the CDR3 is TGCAGTGCTAGAGGGGAGGGCGGCTACGAGCAGTACTTC.